This T cell receptor (beta chain) was documented in a study of cytomegalovirus exposure and HLA in healthy donors. Primers included in the PCR were 60 Vbeta and 13 Jbeta primers. Measured with immunoSEQ multiplex PCR; TCRdb has only the in-frame clones, and not every one. Here the sample spans fewer than 250,000 clones, around 84% being singletons. Whole-study results and caveats: Some TCR beta chains (around 160 of them) were listed as cytomegalovirus-associated. Among the CMV-associated chains, three were confirmed in vitro as specific for CMV antigens. In a later analysis, at a false discovery rate of 0.05, roughly 17,000 TCR beta sequences were associated with HLA alleles. One later analysis reportedly identified an Asian-associated ancestry cluster that showed fewer N-insertions than the roughly 620-donor mean.

CDR3 length equals 14 residues. Germline V CDR1 and CDR2: ENHRY, SYGVKD. After removal of 3 bases from V and 3 bases from J, the junction contained 3 bases not matched to a gene. As concerns this clone: Its target is unknown.

The sequence was obtained from a man aged 40-50 years in good health and CMV-seropositive. The specimen sequenced was PBMCs. This sequence joins TRBV10-3 and TRBJ1-1; TRBD1 agrees at 8 bases. CDR3 DNA sequence: TGTGCCATCAGTGAAAACAGGGGGGACACTGAAGCTTTCTTT. Its translation: CAISENRGDTEAFF.